These 30 T cell receptor beta chains were sequenced from one sample in a study of cytotoxic CD8 clonotypes in ibrutinib-treated CLL. Clones were read by immunoSEQ multiplex PCR, and TCRdb kept only the in-frame ones, dropping some. Here the sample spans roughly 100,000 clones, approximately 78% being singletons. The specimen comprised PBMCs, sampled after 12 months of ibrutinib treatment. These receptors were obtained from a human donor with chronic lymphocytic leukemia.

The rearrangement joins TRBV9 to TRBJ2-5; no firm D call. Germline-derived CDR1 and CDR2 are SGDLS and YYNGEE. The length of the CDR3 is 14 residues. V lost 0 bases and J lost 5, with 11 bases in between. The CDR3 loop is CASSVGLAEETQYF. The CDR3 DNA sequence: TGTGCCAGCAGCGTAGGCCTGGCAGAGGAGACCCAGTACTTC. The full variable domain, with the rest looked up from reference TRBV9 and TRBJ2-5, is DSGVTQTPKHLITATGQRVTLRCSPRSGDLSVYWYQQSLDQGLQFLIQYYNGEERAKGNILERFSAQQFPDLHSELNLSSLELGDSALYFCASSVGLAEETQYFGPGTRLLVL.

The chain employs TRBV9 and TRBJ2-1; D possibly corresponds to TRBD2 (5 bases). This CDR3 has 15 amino acids. The germline V and J ends were trimmed by 3 bases and 6 bases, with 16 bases remaining between them. Germline lookup yields CDR1 SGDLS and CDR2 YYNGEE. The CDR3 bases are TGTGCCAGCAGCGCCCACGGACGGGATGGCAATGAGCAGTTCTTC. This sequence encodes CASSAHGRDGNEQFF.

This clone was picked up a small number of times. The CDR3 loop is CAWSVSSYGYTF. CDR3 nucleotides: TGTGCCTGGAGTGTAAGCAGTTATGGCTACACCTTC. The chain has TRBV30 and TRBJ1-2, with D unresolved. This CDR3 comprises 12 residues. Trimming pared 0 bases from V and 5 bases from J, leaving 7 bases between. CDR1 is GTSNPN, CDR2 SVGIG, per germline (reference sequence).

The rearrangement joins TRBV25-1 to TRBJ1-6; D may be TRBD1 (6 bases). This CDR3 contains 18 residues. V was cut by 9 bases and J by 0 bases, with 21 bases left in between. Germline CDR1 reads MGHDK; CDR2 reads SYGVNS. DNA for the CDR3: TGTGCCAGGGACGCCGGGACACGTCCTTCCTCCTATAATTCACCCCTCCACTTT. Translation gives CARDAGTRPSSYNSPLHF.

A single count supports this clone. V and J are TRBV6-6 and TRBJ2-1; TRBD2 agrees at 10 bases. Germline V gene sequence: CDR1 MNHNY, CDR2 SVGAGI (reference sequence). Germline trimming cut 0 bases from V and 8 bases from J; bases unmatched to any gene: 7. CDR3 length: 16 amino acids. The CDR3: CASSYSASGGADEQFF. Written as DNA, the CDR3 is TGTGCCAGCAGTTACTCAGCCAGCGGGGGGGCCGATGAGCAGTTCTTC.

This sequence joins TRBV30 and TRBJ2-5, with D uncertain. There are 12 residues in the CDR3. V lost 4 bases and J 5 bases, leaving 11 bases between the germline ends. The germline V gene has CDR1 GTSNPN and CDR2 SVGIG (reference sequence). CDR3 sequence reads: CAWTGYGETQYF. CDR3 nucleotides: TGTGCCTGGACCGGGTACGGGGAGACCCAGTACTTC.

The chain recombines TRBV18 with TRBJ2-3; D call uncertain. The CDR3 is 16 amino acids. Trimming took 3 bases from V and 1 from J, leaving 14 bases between them. In germline, CDR1 is KGHSH, CDR2 LQKENI. The chain's CDR3 is CASSPPSPGGTDTQYF. CDR3 nucleotides: TGTGCCAGCTCACCCCCATCCCCCGGTGGCACAGATACGCAGTATTTT.

V is TRBV7-3 and J is TRBJ2-2; D is unresolved. Germline CDR1 reads SGHTA; CDR2 reads FQGTGA. Between the trimmed V and J ends, which lost 3 bases and 5 bases, there was a span of 13 bases. The CDR3 extends over 15 amino acids. CDR3 coding DNA: TGTGCCAGCAGCTTCTCCGCCAGCAGGACCGGGGAGCTGTTTTTT. The encoded protein is CASSFSASRTGELFF. Together with reference TRBV7-3 and TRBJ2-2, the CDR3 gives the full variable domain: GAGVSQTPSNKVTEKGKYVELRCDPISGHTALYWYRQSLGQGPEFLIYFQGTGAADDSGLPNDRFFAVRPEGSVSTLKIQRTERGDSAVYLCASSFSASRTGELFFGEGSRLTVL.

This chain connects TRBV4-3 to TRBJ2-4; TRBD1 matches at 8 bases. This CDR3 spans 15 amino acids. Germline CDR1 is LGHNA and CDR2 is YSLEER. J was trimmed by 7 bases and V by 0 bases; bases with no gene match: 5. The CDR3 bases are TGCGCCAGCAGCCAAGACACCCGGACAGGGAACATTCAGTACTTC. This translates into CASSQDTRTGNIQYF.

This chain joins TRBV5-6 and TRBJ1-2; the D gene is possibly TRBD1 (5 bases). Germline CDR1 is SGHDT and CDR2 is YYEEEE. V was clipped by 1 base and J by 11 bases, with 12 bases between them. The CDR3 is made up of 12 amino acids. CDR3 nucleotides: TGTGCCAGCAGCTTGTGGGGCAGCGGATACACCTTC. Translated, it gives CASSLWGSGYTF.

The chain is built from TRBV7-9 and TRBJ2-5; 8 bases fit TRBD2. Trimming removed 3 bases from V and 2 bases from J; junction bases left unmatched: 11. This CDR3 has 17 amino acids. Germline V gene data show CDR1 as SEHNR and CDR2 as FQNEAQ (reference sequence). The CDR3 is CASSLRWSRGEQETQYF. Here the CDR3 DNA reads TGTGCCAGCAGCTTGCGGTGGTCGCGGGGGGAACAAGAGACCCAGTACTTC.

The table lists this clone with a few counts. This chain links TRBV28 with TRBJ1-5; the D is unclear. V lost 3 bases, J lost 6 bases, and 3 bases lay in between. The CDR3 contains 11 residues. Germline CDR1 reads MDHEN; CDR2 reads SYDVKM. CDR3 DNA: TGTGCCAGCAGTTTTGGTCAGCCCCAGCATTTT. It translates to CASSFGQPQHF.

The chain links TRBV9 to TRBJ2-1; D may match TRBD1 or TRBD2 (5 bases each). Trimming pared 4 bases from V and 7 bases from J, leaving 12 bases between. The germline CDR1 and CDR2 sequences are SGDLS and YYNGEE. The CDR3 runs 13 residues. Here the CDR3 DNA reads TGTGCCAGCAGCCCCCTCGGGGCGAATGAGCAGTTCTTC. Residues: CASSPLGANEQFF.

The table lists this clone with a count of one. This chain joins TRBV13 and TRBJ2-3; D is uncertain. The germline V gene has CDR1 PRHDT and CDR2 FYEKMQ (reference sequence). The CDR3 runs 15 residues. V dropped 3 bases and J dropped 2 bases, with 12 bases sitting between them. This CDR3 reads CASSFNSRLTDTQYF. CDR3 nucleotide sequence: TGTGCCAGCAGCTTTAATTCTAGACTCACAGATACGCAGTATTTT.

This rearrangement joins TRBV14 to TRBJ1-2; D is undetermined. Trimming stripped 4 bases from V and 1 base from J, with 28 bases between. Germline V gene sequence: CDR1 SGHDN, CDR2 FVKESK. This CDR3 region has 20 residues. The CDR3 bases are TGTGCCAGCAGCCGCACCGGGGAGACCTTCCCCTATACCAGTAACTATGGCTACACCTTC. This sequence encodes CASSRTGETFPYTSNYGYTF. Full variable domain (outside the CDR3, taken from reference TRBV14 and TRBJ1-2): EAGVTQFPSHSVIEKGQTVTLRCDPISGHDNLYWYRRVMGKEIKFLLHFVKESKQDESGMPNNRFLAERTGGTYSTLKVQPAELEDSGVYFCASSRTGETFPYTSNYGYTFGSGTRLTVV.

A few counts support this clone. The chain has TRBV7-2 and TRBJ1-2; no clear D. The CDR3 runs to 14 residues. The V end lost 5 bases, the J end lost 10 bases, and 20 bases lay between the germline ends. The germline gives CDR1 SGHTA, CDR2 FQGNSA. CDR3 amino acids: CASSNTLGQSHYTF. CDR3 coding DNA: TGTGCCAGCAGCAATACCCTCGGTCAGAGTCACTACACCTTC.

This clone was observed once. The chain has TRBV6-1 and TRBJ1-2; D gene ambiguous. Germline CDR1 is MNHNS and CDR2 is SASEGT. Trimming left V 6 bases short and J 5 bases short, with 10 bases between. This CDR3 comprises 12 residues. CDR3 protein: CASSHTEYGYTF. The CDR3 DNA is TGTGCCAGCAGCCATACAGAGTATGGCTACACCTTC.

The CDR3 DNA reads TGTGCCAGCAGCATTATTGGGGGGTTCCAGCATTTT. It is translated as CASSIIGGFQHF. V and J are TRBV28 and TRBJ1-5; TRBD1 is a possible D gene (5 bases). There are 12 residues in the CDR3. Germline CDR1 and CDR2: MDHEN and SYDVKM. V was cut by 6 bases and J by 12 bases, with 15 bases left in between.

The J gene is TRBJ2-3, the V gene TRBV5-1, with unresolved D. CDR1 and CDR2 from the germline V gene are SGHRS and YFSETQ. The ends were cut back, 5 bases at V and 4 bases at J, with 11 bases in the middle. The CDR3 consists of 13 residues. CDR3 protein: CASSFLTADTQYF. As DNA, the CDR3 is TGCGCCAGCAGTTTTCTCACGGCAGATACGCAGTATTTT.

The rearrangement uses TRBV7-2 and TRBJ2-1, with 8 bases that match TRBD2. The trim removed 1 base at V and 7 bases at J, leaving 12 bases unmatched. Germline V CDR1 and CDR2: SGHTA, FQGNSA. There are 17 residues in the CDR3. The CDR3 DNA follows: TGTGCCAGCAGCTTAGGAGTCGGCGGCGGGGGGATGAATGAGCAGTTCTTC. This translates into CASSLGVGGGGMNEQFF.

The chain couples TRBV18 to TRBJ1-6, with a tentative D call TRBD1 (5 bases). The CDR3 is 14 residues long. Germline-derived CDR1 and CDR2 are KGHSH and LQKENI. V lost 2 bases, J lost 3 bases, and 5 bases lay in between. CDR3 coding DNA: TGTGCCAGCTCACCAGGGGGCTATAATTCACCCCTCCACTTT. Amino acids: CASSPGGYNSPLHF.

This clone was seen once. V is TRBV7-2 and J is TRBJ1-1; no firm D call. Deletions cut 4 bases from V and 6 bases from J, with 12 bases between. This CDR3 has 13 residues. The germline V gene has CDR1 SGHTA and CDR2 FQGNSA. The CDR3 region is CASSSDRRPEAFF. The CDR3 nucleotides are TGTGCCAGCAGCTCCGATAGGAGGCCTGAAGCTTTCTTT.

The rearrangement uses TRBV7-3 and TRBJ2-3, with D perhaps matching TRBD1 (5 bases). The CDR3 totals 13 residues. Per the germline V gene, CDR1 is SGHTA and CDR2 is FQGTGA. Between the trimmed V and J ends, which lost 9 bases and 0 bases, there was a span of 10 bases. The CDR3 region is CASTTASTDTQYF. DNA for the CDR3: TGTGCCAGTACGACAGCTAGCACAGATACGCAGTATTTT.

This sequence joins TRBV11-2 and TRBJ2-1; TRBD2 aligns across 10 bases. The V segment lost 2 bases and the J segment 0 bases; nucleotides outside the gene matches: 4. The CDR3 has 17 amino acids. The germline gives CDR1 SGHAT, CDR2 FQNNGV. The DNA of the CDR3 is TGTGCCAGCAGCTTACTACTAGCGGGGTACTCCTACAATGAGCAGTTCTTC. Its protein is CASSLLLAGYSYNEQFF.

This clone was counted a single time. V usage is TRBV6-1 and J usage is TRBJ2-5; TRBD2 matches 9 bases. The V gene's germline CDR1 is MNHNS and CDR2 SASEGT. V was pared by 4 bases and J by 5 bases, with 8 bases of the junction left unmatched. The CDR3 runs 15 residues. CDR3 DNA: TGTGCCAGCAGTGTGACTAGCGGCATGGGGGAGACCCAGTACTTC. Its protein product is CASSVTSGMGETQYF.

CDR3 sequence (DNA): TGTGCCAGCAGCTTACAGGACAGGGCTGAAGCTTTCTTT. Encoded protein: CASSLQDRAEAFF. The V call is TRBV7-9, the J call TRBJ1-1; 8 bases line up with TRBD1. From germline, CDR1 is SEHNR and CDR2 FQNEAQ (reference sequence). V lost 2 bases to trimming and J lost 6 bases; unmatched junction nucleotides: 2. This CDR3 has 13 amino acids.

The chain combines TRBV7-3 with TRBJ2-4; TRBD1 is a possible D gene (5 bases). Deletions cut 2 bases from V and 5 bases from J, with 7 bases between. Germline values: CDR1 SGHTA, CDR2 FQGTGA. The CDR3 spans 13 residues. The CDR3 DNA sequence: TGTGCCAGCAGCTTAGGCAGGGAAAACATTCAGTACTTC. Its protein product is CASSLGRENIQYF.

The rearrangement uses TRBV27 and TRBJ1-6, with 9 nucleotides matching TRBD1. The CDR3 is made up of 13 amino acids. Germline CDR1 and CDR2: MNHEY and SMNVEV (reference sequence). V trimming: 6 bases; J trimming: 9 bases; junction bases outside the gene matches: 3. CDR3 protein: CASRDRGSSPLHF. The CDR3 DNA reads TGTGCCAGCAGGGACAGGGGATCTTCACCCCTCCACTTT.

The chain links TRBV27 to TRBJ2-1; D not certain. CDR3 length: 15 residues. The germline V gene encodes CDR1 MNHEY and CDR2 SMNVEV (reference sequence). V dropped 2 bases and J dropped 0 bases, with 8 bases sitting between them. The CDR3 region is CASSLSLSSYNEQFF. The CDR3 coding sequence is TGTGCCAGCAGTTTAAGCCTCAGCTCCTACAATGAGCAGTTCTTC.

The CDR3 nucleotides are TGTGCCAGCAGTGAAGCGCAGGGGGCTGCCACCGGGGAGCTGTTTTTT. Protein: CASSEAQGAATGELFF. The chain uses TRBV2 and TRBJ2-2; 8 nucleotides align to TRBD1. After removal of 0 bases from V and 4 bases from J, the junction contained 4 bases not matched to a gene. This CDR3 region has 16 residues. The V gene's germline CDR1 is SNHLY and CDR2 FYNNEI.